What follows are 6 T cell receptor beta chains derived from one specimen sequenced in a study of cytomegalovirus exposure and HLA in healthy donors. PCR involved 60 Vbeta and 13 Jbeta primers. TCRdb keeps only in-frame clones here, not all; method: immunoSEQ multiplex PCR. The table records 150,000 to 200,000 clones, over 75% of them present only once. The sequencing input was PBMCs. Source of these receptors: a man aged 50 or older in good health and CMV-seropositive.

The rearrangement links TRBV18 to TRBJ2-1; 7 bases align to TRBD2. CDR3 size: 15 residues. V was clipped by 5 bases and J by 4 bases; unmatched bases: 8. From germline, CDR1 is KGHSH and CDR2 LQKENI. Here the CDR3 reads CASSASIAGYNEQFF. The CDR3 DNA follows: TGTGCCAGCTCAGCGTCGATAGCGGGTTACAATGAGCAGTTCTTC.

In its sample, this clone was seen once. Additional DNA sequences in this sample encode the identical CDR3. This chain joins TRBV18 and TRBJ2-3; D call uncertain. Trimming cost V 3 bases and J 1 base, with 5 bases left between them. There are 13 residues in the CDR3. In germline, CDR1 is KGHSH, CDR2 LQKENI. The CDR3 bases are TGTGCCAGCTCACCGCCAGGCACAGATACGCAGTATTTT. Encoded protein: CASSPPGTDTQYF.

This chain joins TRBV7-2 and TRBJ2-1, with TRBD1 matching 9 bases. This CDR3 is 15 amino acids long. Looked up from germline, CDR1 is SGHTA and CDR2 is FQGNSA. V lost 5 bases, J lost 11 bases, and 13 bases stayed unmatched. The DNA for the CDR3 is TGTGCCAGCAGCCACCTTGGGACAGGGAGACTAAAGCAGTTCTTC. Its translation is CASSHLGTGRLKQFF.

Remarks on this clone: An end of the junction does not agree with germline; a read error may underlie this. The identical CDR3 is also encoded by other nucleotide sequences in the sample. V gene TRBV5-1 combines with J gene TRBJ1-4, with D hard to call. Per the germline V gene, CDR1 is SGHRS and CDR2 is YFSETQ. The CDR3 has 14 residues. CDR3 bases: TGCGCCAGCACGGTCTCGGGTCTCGATGAAAAACTGTTTTTC. Encoded protein: CASTVSGLDEKLFF.

V is TRBV28 and J is TRBJ1-4; 11 nucleotides align to TRBD1. The CDR3 spans 15 residues. V was clipped by 6 bases and J by 6 bases; unmatched bases: 6. The V gene's germline CDR1 is MDHEN and CDR2 SYDVKM. As DNA, the CDR3 is TGTGCCAGCAGCGCCCCGGGACAGGGGGATGAAAAACTGTTTTTT. It is translated as CASSAPGQGDEKLFF.

V gene TRBV5-4 combines with J gene TRBJ1-1; 7 bases match TRBD1. This CDR3 spans 14 amino acids. The germline V gene encodes CDR1 SGHNT and CDR2 YYREEE (reference sequence). Trimming took 3 bases from V and 1 from J; bases not matched to a gene: 3. CDR3 sequence (DNA): TGTGCCAGCAGCTGGCGGACAGGGAACACTGAAGCTTTCTTT. Its translation: CASSWRTGNTEAFF.